These 3 T cell receptor beta chains were all obtained from the same sample, sequenced in a study of cytomegalovirus exposure and HLA in healthy donors (TCRdb year 2017). The library was made by the immunoSEQ multiplex PCR assay. The multiplex PCR relied on a mix of 60 forward primers for TCR Vbeta segments and 13 reverse primers for TCR Jbeta segments. The immuneACCESS repertoire file appears here via TCRdb, limited to in-frame rearrangements. These files lack a portion of the clones; in checked studies, under half of the deficit traces to unresolved V genes, and the cause of the others is not known. The table for this sample lists about 240,000 clones; about 81% of them were counted only once. Roughly 7.4% of the sample is in the top ten clones. Sequences were obtained from PBMCs. Receptors were obtained from a woman aged 60 to 75 in good health and CMV-seropositive.

This clone was picked up a small number of times. This same CDR3 is encoded by further DNA sequences in the sample. CDR3 in amino acids: CASSPRTGSTDTQYF. CDR3 bases: TGTGCCAGCTCACCACGGACAGGCAGCACAGATACGCAGTATTTT. V and J are TRBV18 and TRBJ2-3, with 7 bases fitting TRBD1. This CDR3 has 15 amino acids. The V gene end was trimmed by 1 base and the J gene end by 0 bases; junction bases not matched to a gene: 1. CDR1 KGHSH and CDR2 LQKENI come from the germline V gene. Together with reference TRBV18 and TRBJ2-3, the CDR3 gives the full variable domain: NAGVMQNPRHLVRRRGQEARLRCSPMKGHSHVYWYRQLPEEGLKFMVYLQKENIIDESGMPKERFSAEFPKEGPSILRIQQVVRGDSAAYFCASSPRTGSTDTQYFGPGTRLTVL.

The chain is built from TRBV13 and TRBJ2-7; possible D gene TRBD1, 5 bases. Trimming stripped 4 bases from V and 0 bases from J, with 10 bases between. The germline gives CDR1 PRHDT, CDR2 FYEKMQ (reference sequence). The CDR3 runs 14 residues. The CDR3 coding sequence is TGTGCCAGCAGCTCCCGACAGCCCTCCTACGAGCAGTACTTC. Translated: CASSSRQPSYEQYF. Full variable domain (outside the CDR3, taken from reference TRBV13 and TRBJ2-7): AAGVIQSPRHLIKEKRETATLKCYPIPRHDTVYWYQQGPGQDPQFLISFYEKMQSDKGSIPDRFSAQQFSDYHSELNMSSLELGDSALYFCASSSRQPSYEQYFGPGTRLTVT.

The V call is TRBV5-1, the J call TRBJ2-1, with a possible D match to TRBD2 (6 bases). The CDR3 sequence is 14 residues long. Per germline, CDR1 SGHRS and CDR2 YFSETQ. CDR3: CGTGSGGPYNEQFF. CDR3 DNA sequence: TGCGGCACAGGTAGCGGAGGCCCCTACAATGAGCAGTTCTTC.